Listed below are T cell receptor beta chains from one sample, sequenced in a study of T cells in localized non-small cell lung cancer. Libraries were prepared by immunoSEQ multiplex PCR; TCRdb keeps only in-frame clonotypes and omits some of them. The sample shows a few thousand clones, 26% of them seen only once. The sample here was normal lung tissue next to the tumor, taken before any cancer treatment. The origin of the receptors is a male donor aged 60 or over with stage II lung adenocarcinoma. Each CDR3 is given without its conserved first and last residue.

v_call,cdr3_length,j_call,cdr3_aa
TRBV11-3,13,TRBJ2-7,ASSQAGTGIPWQY
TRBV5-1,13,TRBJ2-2,ASSILRQETGELF
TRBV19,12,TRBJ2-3,ASSMWGAWDTQY
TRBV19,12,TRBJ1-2,ASDGRQGLRGYT
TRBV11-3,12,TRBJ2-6,ASSFLGGANVLT
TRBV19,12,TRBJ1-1,ASSNTGGSTEAF
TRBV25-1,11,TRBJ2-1,ASSDRDRYEQF
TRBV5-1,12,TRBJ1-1,ASSDGTGQTEAF
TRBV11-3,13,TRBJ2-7,ASSSRGSGVYEQY
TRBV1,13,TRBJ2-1,ASSSQGGPNNEQF
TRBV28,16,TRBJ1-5,ASSLKVAGRDSNQPQH
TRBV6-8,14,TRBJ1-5,ASSGRGERSNQPQH
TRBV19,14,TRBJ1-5,ASSTGTGSSNQPQH
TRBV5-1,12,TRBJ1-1,ASSTRQGKTEAF
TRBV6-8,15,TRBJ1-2,ASSGGQLGPTNYGYT
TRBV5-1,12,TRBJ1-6,ASRFPRESSPLH
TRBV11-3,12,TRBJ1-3,ASSLGGLGNTIY
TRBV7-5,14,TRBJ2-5,ASSFGGSFPRETQY
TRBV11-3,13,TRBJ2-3,ASSLARGESDTQY
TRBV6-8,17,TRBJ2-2,ASRSPPGTSGGFAGELF
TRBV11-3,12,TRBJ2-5,ASSQGQIQETQY
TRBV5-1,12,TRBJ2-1,ASSTRTGRNEQF
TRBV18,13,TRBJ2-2,ASSQTSGFTGELF
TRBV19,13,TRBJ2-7,ASSKSAEEIDEQY
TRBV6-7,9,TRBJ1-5,ASSQGQPQH
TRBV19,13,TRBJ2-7,ASSSPGAEAYEQY
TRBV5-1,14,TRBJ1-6,ASSLGQGSSVSPLH
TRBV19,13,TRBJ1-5,ASKRHTPSNQPQH